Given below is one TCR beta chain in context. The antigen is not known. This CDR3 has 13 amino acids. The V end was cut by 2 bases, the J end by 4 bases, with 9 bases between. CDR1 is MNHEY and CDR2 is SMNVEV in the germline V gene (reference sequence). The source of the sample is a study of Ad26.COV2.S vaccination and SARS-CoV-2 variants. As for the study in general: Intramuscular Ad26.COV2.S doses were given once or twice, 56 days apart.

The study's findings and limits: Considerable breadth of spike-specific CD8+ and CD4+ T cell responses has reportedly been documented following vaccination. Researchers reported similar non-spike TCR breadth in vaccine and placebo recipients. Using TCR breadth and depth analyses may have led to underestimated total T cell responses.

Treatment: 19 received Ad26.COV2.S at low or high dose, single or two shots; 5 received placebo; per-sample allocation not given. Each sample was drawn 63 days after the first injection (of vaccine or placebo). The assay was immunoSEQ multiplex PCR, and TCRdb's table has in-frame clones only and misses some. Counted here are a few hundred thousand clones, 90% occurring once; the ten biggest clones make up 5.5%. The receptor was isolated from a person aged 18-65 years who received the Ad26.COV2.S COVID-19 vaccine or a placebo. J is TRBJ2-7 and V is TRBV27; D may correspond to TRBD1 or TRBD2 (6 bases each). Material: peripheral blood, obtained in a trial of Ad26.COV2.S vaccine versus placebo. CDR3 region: CASSLGGGYEQYF. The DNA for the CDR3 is TGTGCCAGCAGTTTAGGAGGGGGGTACGAGCAGTACTTC.